Sequencing of this TCR beta chain was carried out in a study of blood T cell repertoires in COVID-19. Looking at the study overall: Collection of acute and convalescent COVID-19 samples took place in the United States, Italy and Spain. PBMCs, B-cell-depleted T cells, or T cells were the source of the cDNA or gDNA that made up the material.

Per the study methods: Reference gene primer amplification in the assay estimated nucleated cell counts. Assay: immunoSEQ multiplex PCR; the TCRdb copy retains only in-frame clones and omits some. V and J calls and clone size are as listed in that table; D and trimming were resolved from the DNA. Of some 300,000 clones listed, approximately 90% are singletons. The sequenced material came from peripheral blood. The receptor's source is a woman aged 25-40 years who had recovered from COVID-19.

The CDR3 reads CASSYYRGAREKLFF. The CDR3 DNA reads TGTGCCAGCAGCTATTACAGGGGGGCGAGGGAAAAACTGTTTTTT. The chain combines TRBV7-9 with TRBJ1-4, with 8 nucleotides matching TRBD1. The CDR3 sequence is 15 residues long. The V gene end was trimmed by 4 bases and the J gene end by 8 bases; junction bases not matched to a gene: 9. Germline assignment: CDR1 SEHNR and CDR2 FQNEAQ (reference sequence).